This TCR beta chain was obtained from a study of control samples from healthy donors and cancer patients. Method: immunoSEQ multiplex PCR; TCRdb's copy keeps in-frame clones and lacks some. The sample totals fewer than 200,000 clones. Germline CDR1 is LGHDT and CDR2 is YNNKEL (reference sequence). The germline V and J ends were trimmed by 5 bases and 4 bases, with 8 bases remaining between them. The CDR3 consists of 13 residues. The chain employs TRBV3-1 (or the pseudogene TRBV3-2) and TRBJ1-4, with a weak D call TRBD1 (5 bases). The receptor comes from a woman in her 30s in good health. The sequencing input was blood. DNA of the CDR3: TGTGCCAGCAGCTCCGACAGTAATGAAAAACTGTTTTTT. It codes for CASSSDSNEKLFF.